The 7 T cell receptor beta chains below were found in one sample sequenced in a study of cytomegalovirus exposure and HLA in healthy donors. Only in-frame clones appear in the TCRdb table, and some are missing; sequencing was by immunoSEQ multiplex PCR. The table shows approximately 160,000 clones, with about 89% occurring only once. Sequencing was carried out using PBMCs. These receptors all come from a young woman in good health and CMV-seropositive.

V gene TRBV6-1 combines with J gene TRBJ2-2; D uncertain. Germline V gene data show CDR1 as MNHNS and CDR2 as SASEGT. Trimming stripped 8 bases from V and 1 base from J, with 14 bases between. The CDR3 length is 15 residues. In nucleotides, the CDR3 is TGTGCCAGCTTAACCTCCCCAGGGAACACCGGGGAGCTGTTTTTT. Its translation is CASLTSPGNTGELFF.

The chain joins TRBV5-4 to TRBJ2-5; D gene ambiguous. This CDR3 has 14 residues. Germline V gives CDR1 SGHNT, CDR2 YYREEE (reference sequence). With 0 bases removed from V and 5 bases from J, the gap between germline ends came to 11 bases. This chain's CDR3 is CASSLGAGWETQYF. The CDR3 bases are TGTGCCAGCAGCTTGGGAGCAGGTTGGGAGACCCAGTACTTC. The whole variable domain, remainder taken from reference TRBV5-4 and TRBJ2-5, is ETGVTQSPTHLIKTRGQQVTLRCSSQSGHNTVSWYQQALGQGPQFIFQYYREEENGRGNFPPRFSGLQFPNYSSELNVNALELDDSALYLCASSLGAGWETQYFGPGTRLLVL.

CDR3 region: CASTVGGGPSTDTQYF. DNA for the CDR3: TGTGCCAGCACCGTAGGGGGAGGGCCAAGCACAGATACGCAGTATTTT. The chain has TRBV7-9 and TRBJ2-3; tentatively, D is TRBD2 (7 bases). The V end was cut by 7 bases, the J end by 0 bases, with 17 bases between. The CDR3 is 16 amino acids. The germline CDR1 and CDR2 sequences are SEHNR and FQNEAQ (reference sequence).

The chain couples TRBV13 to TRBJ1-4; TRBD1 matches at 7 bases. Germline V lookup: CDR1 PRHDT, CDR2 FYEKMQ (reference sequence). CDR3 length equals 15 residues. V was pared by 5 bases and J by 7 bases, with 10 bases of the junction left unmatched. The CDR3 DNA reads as TGTGCCAGCAGCCCGCAGGGGGAGCTCAGTGAAAAACTGTTTTTT. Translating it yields CASSPQGELSEKLFF. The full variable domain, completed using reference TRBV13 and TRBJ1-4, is AAGVIQSPRHLIKEKRETATLKCYPIPRHDTVYWYQQGPGQDPQFLISFYEKMQSDKGSIPDRFSAQQFSDYHSELNMSSLELGDSALYFCASSPQGELSEKLFFGSGTQLSVL.

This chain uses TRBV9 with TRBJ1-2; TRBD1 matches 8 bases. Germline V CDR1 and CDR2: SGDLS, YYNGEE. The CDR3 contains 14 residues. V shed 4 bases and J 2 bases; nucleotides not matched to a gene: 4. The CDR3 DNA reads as TGTGCCAGCAGCACCGGACAGGGAAACTATGGCTACACCTTC. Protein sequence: CASSTGQGNYGYTF.

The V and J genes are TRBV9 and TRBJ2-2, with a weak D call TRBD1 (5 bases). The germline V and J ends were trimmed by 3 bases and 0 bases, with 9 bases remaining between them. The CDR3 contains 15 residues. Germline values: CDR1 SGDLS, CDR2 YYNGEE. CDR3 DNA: TGTGCCAGCAGCGCACAGGTCGCGAACACCGGGGAGCTGTTTTTT. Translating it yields CASSAQVANTGELFF. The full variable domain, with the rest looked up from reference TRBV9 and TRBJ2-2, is DSGVTQTPKHLITATGQRVTLRCSPRSGDLSVYWYQQSLDQGLQFLIQYYNGEERAKGNILERFSAQQFPDLHSELNLSSLELGDSALYFCASSAQVANTGELFFGEGSRLTVL.

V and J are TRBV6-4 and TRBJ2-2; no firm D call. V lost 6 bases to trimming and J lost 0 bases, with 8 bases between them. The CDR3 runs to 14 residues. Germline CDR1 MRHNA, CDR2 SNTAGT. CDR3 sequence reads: CASSAYANTGELFF. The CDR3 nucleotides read TGTGCCAGCAGCGCCTACGCGAACACCGGGGAGCTGTTTTTT.